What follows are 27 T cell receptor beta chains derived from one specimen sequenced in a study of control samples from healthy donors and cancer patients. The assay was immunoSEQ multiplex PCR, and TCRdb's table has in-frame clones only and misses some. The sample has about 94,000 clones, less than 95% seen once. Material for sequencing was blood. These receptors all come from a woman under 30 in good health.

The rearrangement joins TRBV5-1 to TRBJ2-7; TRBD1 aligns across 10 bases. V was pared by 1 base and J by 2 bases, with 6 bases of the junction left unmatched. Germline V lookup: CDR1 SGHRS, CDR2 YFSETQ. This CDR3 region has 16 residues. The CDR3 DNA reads TGCGCCAGCAGCTTGAGGGAGGGGACAGGGGCCTACGAGCAGTACTTC. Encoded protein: CASSLREGTGAYEQYF. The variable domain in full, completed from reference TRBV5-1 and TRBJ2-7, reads KAGVTQTPRYLIKTRGQQVTLSCSPISGHRSVSWYQQTPGQGLQFLFEYFSETQRNKGNFPGRFSGRQFSNSRSEMNVSTLELGDSALYLCASSLREGTGAYEQYFGPGTRLTVT.

CDR3 bases: TGCGCCAGCAGCCGTACTGGGGCGCCAGCGGCCGGGGGCTACACCTTC. Translated: CASSRTGAPAAGGYTF. The chain employs TRBV5-1 and TRBJ1-2, with D perhaps matching TRBD1 (5 bases). V dropped 4 bases and J dropped 8 bases, with 24 bases sitting between them. The CDR3 has 16 amino acids. Germline V gene lookup returns CDR1 SGHRS and CDR2 YFSETQ. The whole variable domain, remainder taken from reference TRBV5-1 and TRBJ1-2, is KAGVTQTPRYLIKTRGQQVTLSCSPISGHRSVSWYQQTPGQGLQFLFEYFSETQRNKGNFPGRFSGRQFSNSRSEMNVSTLELGDSALYLCASSRTGAPAAGGYTFGSGTRLTVV.

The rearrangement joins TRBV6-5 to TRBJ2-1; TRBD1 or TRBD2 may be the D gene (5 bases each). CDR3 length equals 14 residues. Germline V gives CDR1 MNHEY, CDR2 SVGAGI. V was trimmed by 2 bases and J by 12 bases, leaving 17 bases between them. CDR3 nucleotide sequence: TGTGCCAGCAGTTACAAAGATCTTGAGGGGAGGCAGTTCTTC. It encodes CASSYKDLEGRQFF.

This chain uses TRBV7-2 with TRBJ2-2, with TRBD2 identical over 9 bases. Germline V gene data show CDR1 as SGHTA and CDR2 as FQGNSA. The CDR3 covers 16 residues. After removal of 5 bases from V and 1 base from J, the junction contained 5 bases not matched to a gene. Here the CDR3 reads CASSPHSGGNTGELFF. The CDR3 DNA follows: TGTGCCAGCAGCCCCCATAGCGGGGGGAACACCGGGGAGCTGTTTTTT.

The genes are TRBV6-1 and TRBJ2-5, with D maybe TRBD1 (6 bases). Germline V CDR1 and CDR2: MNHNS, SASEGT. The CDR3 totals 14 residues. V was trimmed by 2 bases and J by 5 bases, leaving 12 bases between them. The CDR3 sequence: CASSEFGGPETQYF. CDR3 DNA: TGTGCCAGCAGTGAATTTGGGGGCCCGGAGACCCAGTACTTC.

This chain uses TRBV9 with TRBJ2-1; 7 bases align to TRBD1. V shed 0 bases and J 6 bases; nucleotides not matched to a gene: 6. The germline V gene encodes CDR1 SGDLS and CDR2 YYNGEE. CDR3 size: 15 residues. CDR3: CASSVGLQGVNEQFF. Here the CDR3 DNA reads TGTGCCAGCAGCGTAGGGCTGCAGGGGGTCAATGAGCAGTTCTTC.

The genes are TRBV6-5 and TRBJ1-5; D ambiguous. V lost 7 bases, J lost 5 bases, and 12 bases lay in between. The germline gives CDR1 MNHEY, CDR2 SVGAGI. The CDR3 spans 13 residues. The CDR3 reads CASMESVYQPQHF. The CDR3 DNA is TGTGCCAGCATGGAGTCAGTTTATCAGCCCCAGCATTTT.

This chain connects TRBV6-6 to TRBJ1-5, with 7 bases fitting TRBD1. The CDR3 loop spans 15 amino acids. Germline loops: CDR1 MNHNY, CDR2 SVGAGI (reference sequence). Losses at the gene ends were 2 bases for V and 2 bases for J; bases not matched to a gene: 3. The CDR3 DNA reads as TGTGCCAGCAGTTACGAGGGGGCCCGCAATCAGCCCCAGCATTTT. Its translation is CASSYEGARNQPQHF.

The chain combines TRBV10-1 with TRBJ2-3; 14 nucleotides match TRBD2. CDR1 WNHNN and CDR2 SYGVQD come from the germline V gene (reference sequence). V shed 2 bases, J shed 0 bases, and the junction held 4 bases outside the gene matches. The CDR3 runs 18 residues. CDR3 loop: CASSETGLAGVSTDTQYF. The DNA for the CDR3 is TGCGCCAGCAGTGAGACGGGACTAGCGGGGGTTAGCACAGATACGCAGTATTTT.

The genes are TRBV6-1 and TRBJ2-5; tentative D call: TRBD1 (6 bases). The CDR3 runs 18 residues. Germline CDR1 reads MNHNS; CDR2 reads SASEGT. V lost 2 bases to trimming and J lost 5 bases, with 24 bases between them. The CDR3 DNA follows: TGTGCCAGCAGTGAAAGTTCGGGGTTGGGGGCAGTGTCGGAGACCCAGTACTTC. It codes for CASSESSGLGAVSETQYF.

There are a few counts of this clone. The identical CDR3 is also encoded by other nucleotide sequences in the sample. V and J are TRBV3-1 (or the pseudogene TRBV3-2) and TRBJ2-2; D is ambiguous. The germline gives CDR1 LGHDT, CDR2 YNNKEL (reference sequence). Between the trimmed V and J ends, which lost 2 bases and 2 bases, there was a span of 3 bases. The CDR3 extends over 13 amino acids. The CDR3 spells CASSQTNTGELFF. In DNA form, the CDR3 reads TGTGCCAGCAGCCAAACTAACACCGGGGAGCTGTTTTTT.

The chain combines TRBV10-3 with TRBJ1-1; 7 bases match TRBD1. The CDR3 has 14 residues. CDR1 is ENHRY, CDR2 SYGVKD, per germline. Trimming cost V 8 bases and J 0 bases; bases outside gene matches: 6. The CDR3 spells CAIGTANLNTEAFF. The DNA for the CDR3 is TGTGCCATCGGGACAGCTAATCTGAACACTGAAGCTTTCTTT.

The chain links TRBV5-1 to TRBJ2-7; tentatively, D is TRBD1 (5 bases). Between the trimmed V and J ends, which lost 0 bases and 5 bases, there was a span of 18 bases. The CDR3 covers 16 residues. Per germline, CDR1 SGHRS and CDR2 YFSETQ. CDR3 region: CASSLEIAGKFDEQYF. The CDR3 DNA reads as TGCGCCAGCAGCTTGGAGATAGCAGGGAAATTTGACGAGCAGTACTTC.

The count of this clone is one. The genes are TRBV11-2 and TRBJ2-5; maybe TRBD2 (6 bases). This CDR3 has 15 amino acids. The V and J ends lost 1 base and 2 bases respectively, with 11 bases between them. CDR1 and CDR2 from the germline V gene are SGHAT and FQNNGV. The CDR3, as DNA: TGTGCCAGCAGCTTAGGTATCGGGGGACAAGAGACCCAGTACTTC. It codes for CASSLGIGGQETQYF.

The CDR3 reads CASSLGTDEQFF. The CDR3 coding sequence is TGTGCCAGCAGCCTTGGGACTGATGAGCAGTTCTTC. V is TRBV3-1 (or the pseudogene TRBV3-2) and J is TRBJ2-1; a possible D gene is TRBD2 (6 bases). The CDR3 extends over 12 amino acids. Germline V gene data show CDR1 as LGHDT and CDR2 as YNNKEL (reference sequence). Trimming took off 4 bases at V and 8 bases at J, with 9 bases between the two ends.

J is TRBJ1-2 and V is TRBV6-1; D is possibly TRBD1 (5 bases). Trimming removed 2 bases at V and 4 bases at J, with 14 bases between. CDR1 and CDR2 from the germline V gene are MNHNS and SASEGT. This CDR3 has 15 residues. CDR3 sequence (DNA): TGTGCCAGCAGTGAAAAACCGGGACTGAGCTATGGCTACACCTTC. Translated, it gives CASSEKPGLSYGYTF.

CDR3 sequence: CASSDRMGHEQYF. The CDR3 DNA reads as TGTGCCAGCAGTGATCGTATGGGACACGAGCAGTACTTC. The chain links TRBV25-1 to TRBJ2-7, with D perhaps given as TRBD1 or TRBD2 (5 bases each). The CDR3 length is 13 residues. CDR1 MGHDK and CDR2 SYGVNS come from the germline V gene. V was shortened by 3 bases and J by 5 bases, with 11 bases between the two germline ends.

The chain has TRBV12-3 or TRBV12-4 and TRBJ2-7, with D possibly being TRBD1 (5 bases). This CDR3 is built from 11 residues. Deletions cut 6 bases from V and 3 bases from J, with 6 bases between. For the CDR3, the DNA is TGTGCCAGCAGAAGGGGCTACGAGCAGTACTTC. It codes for CASRRGYEQYF.

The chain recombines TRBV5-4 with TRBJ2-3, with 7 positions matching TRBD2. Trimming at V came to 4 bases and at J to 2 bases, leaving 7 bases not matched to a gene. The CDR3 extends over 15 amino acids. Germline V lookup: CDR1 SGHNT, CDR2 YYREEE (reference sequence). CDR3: CASSRWGDYTDTQYF. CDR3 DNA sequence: TGTGCCAGCAGCCGGTGGGGGGACTACACAGATACGCAGTATTTT.

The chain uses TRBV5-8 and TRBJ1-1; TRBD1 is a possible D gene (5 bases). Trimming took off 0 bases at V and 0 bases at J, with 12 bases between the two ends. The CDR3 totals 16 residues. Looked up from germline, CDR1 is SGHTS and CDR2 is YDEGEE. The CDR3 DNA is TGTGCCAGCAGCTTGGTAGGGGAGAGTATGAACACTGAAGCTTTCTTT. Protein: CASSLVGESMNTEAFF.

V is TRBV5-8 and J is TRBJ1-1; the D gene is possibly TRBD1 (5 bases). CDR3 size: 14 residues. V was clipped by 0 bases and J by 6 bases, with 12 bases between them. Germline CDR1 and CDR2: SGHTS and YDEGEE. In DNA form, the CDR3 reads TGTGCCAGCAGCTTGGGGCAGGGAAGATCTGAAGCTTTCTTT. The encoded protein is CASSLGQGRSEAFF.

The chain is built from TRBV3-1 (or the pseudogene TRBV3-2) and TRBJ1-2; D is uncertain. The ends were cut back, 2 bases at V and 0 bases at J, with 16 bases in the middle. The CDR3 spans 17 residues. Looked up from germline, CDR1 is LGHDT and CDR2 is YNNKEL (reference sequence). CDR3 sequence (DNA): TGTGCCAGCAGCCAATTCCGAGGTGGGGAAACTAACTATGGCTACACCTTC. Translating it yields CASSQFRGGETNYGYTF.

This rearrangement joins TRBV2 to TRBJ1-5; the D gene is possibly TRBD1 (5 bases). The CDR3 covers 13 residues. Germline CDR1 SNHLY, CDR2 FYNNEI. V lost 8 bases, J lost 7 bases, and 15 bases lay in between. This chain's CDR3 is CASGARTRQPQHF. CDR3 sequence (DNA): TGTGCCAGCGGGGCGAGAACCAGACAGCCCCAGCATTTT.

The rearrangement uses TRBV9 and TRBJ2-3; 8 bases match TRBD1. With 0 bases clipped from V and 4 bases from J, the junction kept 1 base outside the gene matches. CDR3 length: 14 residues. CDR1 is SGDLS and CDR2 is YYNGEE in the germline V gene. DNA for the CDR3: TGTGCCAGCAGCGTAGAGACAGGGGCAGATACGCAGTATTTT. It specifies CASSVETGADTQYF. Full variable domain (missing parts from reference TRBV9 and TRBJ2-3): DSGVTQTPKHLITATGQRVTLRCSPRSGDLSVYWYQQSLDQGLQFLIQYYNGEERAKGNILERFSAQQFPDLHSELNLSSLELGDSALYFCASSVETGADTQYFGPGTRLTVL.

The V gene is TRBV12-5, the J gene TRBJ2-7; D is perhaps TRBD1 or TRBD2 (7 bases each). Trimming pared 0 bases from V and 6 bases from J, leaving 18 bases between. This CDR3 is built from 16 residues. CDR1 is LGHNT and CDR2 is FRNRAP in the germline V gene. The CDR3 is CASGLVLGRGGGEQYF. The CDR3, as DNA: TGTGCTAGTGGTTTGGTACTGGGCAGGGGGGGAGGCGAGCAGTACTTC.

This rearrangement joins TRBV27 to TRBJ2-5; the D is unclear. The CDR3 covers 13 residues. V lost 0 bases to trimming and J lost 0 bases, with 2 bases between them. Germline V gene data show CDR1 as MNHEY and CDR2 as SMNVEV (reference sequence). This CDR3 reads CASSLSYQETQYF. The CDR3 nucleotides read TGTGCCAGCAGTTTATCGTACCAAGAGACCCAGTACTTC.

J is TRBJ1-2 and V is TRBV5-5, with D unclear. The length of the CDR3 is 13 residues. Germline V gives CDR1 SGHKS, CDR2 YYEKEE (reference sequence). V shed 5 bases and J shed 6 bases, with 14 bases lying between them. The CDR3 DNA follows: TGTGCCAGCAGGCAGTCCCTCCCCAATGGCTACACCTTC. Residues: CASRQSLPNGYTF.